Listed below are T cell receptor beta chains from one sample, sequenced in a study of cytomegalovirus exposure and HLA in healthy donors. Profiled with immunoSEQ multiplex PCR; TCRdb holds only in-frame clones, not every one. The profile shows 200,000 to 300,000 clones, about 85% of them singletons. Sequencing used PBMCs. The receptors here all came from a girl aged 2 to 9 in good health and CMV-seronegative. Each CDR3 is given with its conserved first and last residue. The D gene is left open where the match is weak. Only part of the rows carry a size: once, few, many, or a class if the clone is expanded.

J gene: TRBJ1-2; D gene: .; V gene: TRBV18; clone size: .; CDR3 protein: CASSPLQPANYGYTF; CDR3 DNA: TGTGCCAGCTCACCACTACAGCCAGCTAACTATGGCTACACCTTC
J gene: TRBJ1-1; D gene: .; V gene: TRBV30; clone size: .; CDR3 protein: CAWSLQGWEAFF; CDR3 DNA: TGTGCCTGGAGCTTACAGGGTTGGGAGGCTTTCTTT
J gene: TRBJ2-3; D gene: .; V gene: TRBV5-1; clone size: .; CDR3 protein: CASSLAETTSTDTQYF; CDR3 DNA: TGCGCCAGCAGCTTGGCGGAGACTACTAGCACAGATACGCAGTATTTT
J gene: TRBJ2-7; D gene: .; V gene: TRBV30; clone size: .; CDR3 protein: CAWRERAQTYEQYF; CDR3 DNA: TGTGCCTGGAGGGAGAGGGCTCAAACCTACGAGCAGTACTTC
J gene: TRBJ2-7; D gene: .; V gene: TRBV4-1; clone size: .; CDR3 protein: CASSQLRDMDEQYF; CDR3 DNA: TGCGCCAGCAGCCAGCTCCGGGACATGGACGAGCAGTACTTC
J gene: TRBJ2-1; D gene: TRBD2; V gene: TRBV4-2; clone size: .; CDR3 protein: CASSRSGRANEQFF; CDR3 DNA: TGTGCCAGCAGCCGTAGCGGGAGGGCCAATGAGCAGTTCTTC
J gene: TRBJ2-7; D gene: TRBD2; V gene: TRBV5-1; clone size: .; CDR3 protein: CASSFTSGTPYEQYF; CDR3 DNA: TGCGCCAGCAGCTTCACTAGCGGGACCCCCTACGAGCAGTACTTC
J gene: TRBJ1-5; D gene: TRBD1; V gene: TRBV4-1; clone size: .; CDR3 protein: CASSQEGWGTVTYQPQHF; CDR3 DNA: TGCGCCAGCAGCCAAGAGGGTTGGGGGACAGTTACTTATCAGCCCCAGCATTTT
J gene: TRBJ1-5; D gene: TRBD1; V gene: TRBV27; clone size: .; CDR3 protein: CASSLPDRSNQPQHF; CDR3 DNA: TGTGCCAGCAGTCTCCCGGACAGGAGCAATCAGCCCCAGCATTTT
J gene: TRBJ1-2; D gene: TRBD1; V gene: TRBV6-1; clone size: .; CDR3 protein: CASSDIGQGYGYTF; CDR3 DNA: TGTGCCAGCAGTGATATAGGACAGGGCTATGGCTACACCTTC
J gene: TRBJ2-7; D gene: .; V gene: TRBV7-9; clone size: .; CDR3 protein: CASSLVGGLSYEQYF; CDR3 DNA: TGTGCCAGCAGCTTAGTCGGGGGACTTTCCTACGAGCAGTACTTC
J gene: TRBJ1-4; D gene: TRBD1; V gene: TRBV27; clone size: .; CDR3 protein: CASSRPPTGQGKEKLFF; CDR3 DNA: TGTGCCAGCAGTAGACCACCGACGGGACAGGGTAAAGAAAAACTGTTTTTT
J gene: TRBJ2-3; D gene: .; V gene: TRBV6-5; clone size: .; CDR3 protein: CASSYDRRATDTQYF; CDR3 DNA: TGTGCCAGCAGTTACGACAGACGGGCCACAGATACGCAGTATTTT
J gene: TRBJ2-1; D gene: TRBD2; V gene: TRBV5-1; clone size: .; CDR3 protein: CASRAGGPNEQFF; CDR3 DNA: TGCGCCAGCAGAGCGGGGGGGCCCAATGAGCAGTTCTTC
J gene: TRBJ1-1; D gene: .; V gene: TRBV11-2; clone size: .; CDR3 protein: CASSLLGGGTEAFF; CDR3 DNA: TGTGCCAGCAGCTTATTGGGGGGTGGCACTGAAGCTTTCTTT
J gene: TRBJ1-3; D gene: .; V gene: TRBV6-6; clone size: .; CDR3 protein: CASRGGGTRSGNTIYF; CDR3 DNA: TGTGCCAGCCGTGGGGGGGGAACGCGATCCGGAAACACCATATATTTT
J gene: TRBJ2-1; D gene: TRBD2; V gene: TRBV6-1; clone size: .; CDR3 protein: CASRYIAGGSYEQFF; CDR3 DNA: TGTGCCAGCAGGTATATAGCGGGGGGATCATATGAGCAGTTCTTC
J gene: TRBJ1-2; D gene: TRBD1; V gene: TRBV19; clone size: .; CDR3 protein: CASSTPFQGASNYGYTF; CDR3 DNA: TGTGCCAGTAGCACACCTTTTCAGGGGGCATCCAACTATGGCTACACCTTC
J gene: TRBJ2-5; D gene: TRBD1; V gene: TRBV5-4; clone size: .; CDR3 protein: CASSPGTAVAQETQYF; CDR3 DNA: TGTGCCAGCAGCCCTGGGACAGCCGTAGCCCAAGAGACCCAGTACTTC
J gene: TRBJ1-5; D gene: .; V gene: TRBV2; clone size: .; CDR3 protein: CASSSERTGNQPQHF; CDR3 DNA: TGTGCCAGCAGCAGTGAAAGGACAGGCAATCAGCCCCAGCATTTT
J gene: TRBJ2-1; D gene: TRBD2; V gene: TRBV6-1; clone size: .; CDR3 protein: CASSPPGRAVNEQFF; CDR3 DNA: TGTGCCAGCAGTCCCCCAGGGAGGGCCGTCAATGAGCAGTTCTTC
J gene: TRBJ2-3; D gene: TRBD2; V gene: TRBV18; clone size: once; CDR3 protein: CASSLTSGTDTQYF; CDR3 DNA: TGTGCCAGCTCACTGACTAGCGGCACAGATACGCAGTATTTT
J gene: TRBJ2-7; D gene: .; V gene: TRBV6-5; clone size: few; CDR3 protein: CASSYSPTSGREQYF; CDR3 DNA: TGTGCCAGCAGTTACTCCCCTACGTCAGGGCGCGAGCAGTACTTC
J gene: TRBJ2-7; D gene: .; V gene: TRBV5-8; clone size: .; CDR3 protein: CASSLGQVGSYEQYF; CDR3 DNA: TGTGCCAGCAGCTTGGGTCAGGTCGGCTCCTACGAGCAGTACTTC
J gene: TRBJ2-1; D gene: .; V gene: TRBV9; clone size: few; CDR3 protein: CASSVGTSNGDNEQFF; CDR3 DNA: TGTGCCAGCAGCGTAGGAACTAGCAATGGGGACAATGAGCAGTTCTTC
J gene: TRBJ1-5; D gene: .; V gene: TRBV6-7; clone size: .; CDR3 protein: CASSYRGRSRPCNQPQHF; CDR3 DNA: TGTGCCAGCAGTTACAGAGGTAGGAGTCGGCCGTGCAATCAGCCCCAGCATTTT
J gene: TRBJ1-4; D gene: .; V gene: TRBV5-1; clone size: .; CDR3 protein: CASSLGTTAGEKLFF; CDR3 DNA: TGCGCCAGCAGCTTGGGGACGACAGCGGGGGAAAAACTGTTTTTT
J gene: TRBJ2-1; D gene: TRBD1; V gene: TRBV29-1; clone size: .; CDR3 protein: CSVGRDRANEQFF; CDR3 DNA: TGCAGCGTTGGTCGGGACAGGGCCAATGAGCAGTTCTTC
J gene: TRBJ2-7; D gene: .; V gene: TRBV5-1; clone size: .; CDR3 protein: CASSYNYEQYF; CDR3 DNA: TGCGCCAGCAGCTATAACTACGAGCAGTACTTC
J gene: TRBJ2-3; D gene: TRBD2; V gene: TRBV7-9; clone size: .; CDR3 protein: CAIPGLAGGAHTQYF; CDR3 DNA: TGTGCCATTCCCGGACTAGCGGGGGGGGCGCATACGCAGTATTTT
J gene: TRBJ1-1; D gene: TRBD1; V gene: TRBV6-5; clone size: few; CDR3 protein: CASRKGQGLEAFF; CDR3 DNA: TGTGCCAGCAGAAAGGGACAGGGGCTTGAAGCTTTCTTT
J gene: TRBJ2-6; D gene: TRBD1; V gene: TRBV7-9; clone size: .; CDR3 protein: CASSSDRDRLPGANVLTF; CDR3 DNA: TGTGCCAGCAGCTCAGACCGGGACAGACTGCCTGGGGCCAACGTCCTGACTTTC
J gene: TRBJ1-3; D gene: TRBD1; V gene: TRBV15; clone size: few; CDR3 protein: CATSRSTGNNGNTIYF; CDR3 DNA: TGTGCCACCAGCAGGTCGACAGGGAATAATGGAAACACCATATATTTT
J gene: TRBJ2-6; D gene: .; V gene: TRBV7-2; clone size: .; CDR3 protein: CASSLAAVPSGANVLTF; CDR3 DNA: TGTGCCAGCAGCTTAGCTGCGGTACCCTCTGGGGCCAACGTCCTGACTTTC
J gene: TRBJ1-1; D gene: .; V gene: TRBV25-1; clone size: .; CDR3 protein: CASSDPLRDTEAFF; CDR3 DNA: TGTGCCAGCAGTGACCCTCTCAGGGATACTGAAGCTTTCTTT
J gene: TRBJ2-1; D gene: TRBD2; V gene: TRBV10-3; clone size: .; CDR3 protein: CAISEGGGSYNEQFF; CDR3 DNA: TGTGCCATCAGTGAGGGGGGAGGGAGCTACAATGAGCAGTTCTTC
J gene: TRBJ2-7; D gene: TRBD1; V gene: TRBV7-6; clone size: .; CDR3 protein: CASSLGGRGPYEQYF; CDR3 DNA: TGTGCCAGCAGCCTCGGCGGCAGGGGGCCCTACGAGCAGTACTTC
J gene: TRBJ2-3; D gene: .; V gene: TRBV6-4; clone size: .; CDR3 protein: CASSDSVGGPDTQYF; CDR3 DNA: TGTGCCAGCAGTGACTCGGTGGGAGGCCCAGATACGCAGTATTTT
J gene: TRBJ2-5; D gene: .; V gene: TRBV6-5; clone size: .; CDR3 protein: CASSANRVETQYF; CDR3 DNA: TGTGCCAGCAGTGCCAACAGGGTCGAGACCCAGTACTTC
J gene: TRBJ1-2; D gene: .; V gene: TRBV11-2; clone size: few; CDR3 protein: CASSRTVNYGYTF; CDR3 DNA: TGTGCCAGCAGCCGGACAGTCAACTATGGCTACACCTTC
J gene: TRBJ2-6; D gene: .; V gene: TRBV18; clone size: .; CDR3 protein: CASSPHPPHYSGANVLTF; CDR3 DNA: TGTGCCAGCTCACCGCATCCCCCACATTACTCTGGGGCCAACGTCCTGACTTTC
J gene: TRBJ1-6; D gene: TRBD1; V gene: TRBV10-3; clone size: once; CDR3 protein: CAISESRQGESPLHF; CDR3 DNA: TGTGCCATCAGTGAGTCTCGACAGGGTGAATCACCCCTCCACTTT
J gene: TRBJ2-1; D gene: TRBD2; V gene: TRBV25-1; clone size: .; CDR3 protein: CASSETPGLAGGVNEQFF; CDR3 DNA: TGTGCCAGCAGTGAGACCCCGGGACTAGCGGGAGGAGTCAATGAGCAGTTCTTC
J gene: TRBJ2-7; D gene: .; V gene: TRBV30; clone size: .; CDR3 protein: CAWSVDSFNEQYF; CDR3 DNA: TGTGCCTGGAGTGTAGACAGCTTTAACGAGCAGTACTTC
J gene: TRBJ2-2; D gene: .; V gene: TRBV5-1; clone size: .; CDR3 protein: CASSFGSGIGAGELFF; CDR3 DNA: TGCGCCAGCAGCTTCGGTTCTGGGATAGGGGCCGGGGAGCTGTTTTTT
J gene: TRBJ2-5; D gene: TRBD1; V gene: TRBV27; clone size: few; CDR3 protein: CASSPGTGQETQYF; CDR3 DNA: TGTGCCAGCAGTCCGGGGACAGGCCAAGAGACCCAGTACTTC
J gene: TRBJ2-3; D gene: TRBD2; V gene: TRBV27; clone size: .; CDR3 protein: CASSWASGAPDTQYF; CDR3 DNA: TGTGCCAGCAGTTGGGCTAGCGGAGCTCCAGATACGCAGTATTTT
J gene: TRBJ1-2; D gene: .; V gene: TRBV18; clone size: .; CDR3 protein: CASSPPSHRGGYTF; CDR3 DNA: TGTGCCAGCTCTCCCCCGTCCCACCGCGGGGGCTACACCTTC
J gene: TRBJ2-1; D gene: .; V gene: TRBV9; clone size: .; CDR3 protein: CASSSTGTPYNEQFF; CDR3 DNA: TGTGCCAGCAGTTCCACAGGGACCCCTTACAATGAGCAGTTCTTC
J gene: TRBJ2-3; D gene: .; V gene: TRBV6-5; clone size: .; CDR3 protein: CASSSQTDTQYF; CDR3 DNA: TGTGCCAGCAGTTCACAGACAGATACGCAGTATTTT
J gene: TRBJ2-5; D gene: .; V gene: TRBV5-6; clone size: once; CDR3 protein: CASSLVSSKETQYF; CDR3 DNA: TGTGCCAGCAGCTTGGTGTCTAGCAAAGAGACCCAGTACTTC
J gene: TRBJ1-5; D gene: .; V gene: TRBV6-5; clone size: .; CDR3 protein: CASSLGRDQPQHF; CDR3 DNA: TGTGCCAGCAGTTTAGGGCGGGATCAGCCCCAGCATTTT